This T cell receptor beta chain was recovered during a study of cytomegalovirus exposure and HLA in healthy donors. Points from the study as a whole: It was 150 or so TCR beta chains that were listed as cytomegalovirus-associated.

In its sample, this clone was seen a few times. What it recognizes is unknown. The primer mix had 60 Vbeta and 13 Jbeta primers. TCRdb keeps only in-frame clones here, not all; method: immunoSEQ multiplex PCR. The sample yields fewer than 150,000 clones, 80% seen once. This CDR3 is built from 15 residues. Germline V CDR1 and CDR2: LGHNA, YNFKEQ. V was pared by 0 bases and J by 5 bases, with 11 bases between. The genes are TRBV4-2 and TRBJ2-1, with a tentative D call TRBD1 (5 bases). The sequencing sample was made of PBMCs. The TCR sequence derives from a man younger than 45 in good health. This chain's CDR3 is CASSQEGARNNEQFF. The CDR3 nucleotides read TGTGCCAGCAGCCAAGAAGGGGCTAGAAACAATGAGCAGTTCTTC.